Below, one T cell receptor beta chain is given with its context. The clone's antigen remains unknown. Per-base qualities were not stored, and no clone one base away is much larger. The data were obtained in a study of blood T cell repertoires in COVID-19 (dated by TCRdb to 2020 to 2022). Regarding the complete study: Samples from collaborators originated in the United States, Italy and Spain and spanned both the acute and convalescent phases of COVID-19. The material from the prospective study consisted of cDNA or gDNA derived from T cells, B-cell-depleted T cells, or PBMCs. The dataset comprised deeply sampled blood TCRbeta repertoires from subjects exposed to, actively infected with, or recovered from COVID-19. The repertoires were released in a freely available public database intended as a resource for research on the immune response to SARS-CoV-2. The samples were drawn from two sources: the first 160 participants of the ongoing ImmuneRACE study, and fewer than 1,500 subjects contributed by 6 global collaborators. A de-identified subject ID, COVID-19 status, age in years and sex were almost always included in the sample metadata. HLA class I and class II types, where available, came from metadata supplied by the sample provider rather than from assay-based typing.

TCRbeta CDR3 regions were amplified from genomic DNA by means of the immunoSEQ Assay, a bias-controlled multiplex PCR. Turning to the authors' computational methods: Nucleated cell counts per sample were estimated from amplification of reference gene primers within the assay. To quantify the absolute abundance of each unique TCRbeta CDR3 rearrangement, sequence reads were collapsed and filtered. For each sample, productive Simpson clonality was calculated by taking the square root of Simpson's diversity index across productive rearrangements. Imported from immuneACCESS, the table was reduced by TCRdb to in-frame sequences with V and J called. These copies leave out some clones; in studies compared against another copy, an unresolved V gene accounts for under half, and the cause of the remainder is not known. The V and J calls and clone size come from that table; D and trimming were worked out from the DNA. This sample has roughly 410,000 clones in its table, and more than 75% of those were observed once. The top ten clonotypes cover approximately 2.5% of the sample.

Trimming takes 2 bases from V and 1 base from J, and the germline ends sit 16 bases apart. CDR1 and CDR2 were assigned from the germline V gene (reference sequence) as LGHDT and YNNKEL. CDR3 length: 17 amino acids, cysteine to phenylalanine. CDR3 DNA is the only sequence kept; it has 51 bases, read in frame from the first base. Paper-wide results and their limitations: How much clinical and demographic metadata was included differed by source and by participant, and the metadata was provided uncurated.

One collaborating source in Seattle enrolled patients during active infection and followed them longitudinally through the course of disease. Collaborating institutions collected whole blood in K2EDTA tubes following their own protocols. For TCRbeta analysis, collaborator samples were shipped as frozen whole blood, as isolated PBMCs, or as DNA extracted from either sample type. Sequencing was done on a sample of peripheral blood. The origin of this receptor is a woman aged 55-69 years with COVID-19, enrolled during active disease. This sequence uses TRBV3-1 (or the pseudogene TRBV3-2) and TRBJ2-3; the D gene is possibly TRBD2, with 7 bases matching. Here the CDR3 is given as CASSQPGRGAGTDTQYF. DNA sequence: TGTGCCAGCAGCCAACCAGGACGGGGGGCCGGCACAGATACGCAGTATTTT.